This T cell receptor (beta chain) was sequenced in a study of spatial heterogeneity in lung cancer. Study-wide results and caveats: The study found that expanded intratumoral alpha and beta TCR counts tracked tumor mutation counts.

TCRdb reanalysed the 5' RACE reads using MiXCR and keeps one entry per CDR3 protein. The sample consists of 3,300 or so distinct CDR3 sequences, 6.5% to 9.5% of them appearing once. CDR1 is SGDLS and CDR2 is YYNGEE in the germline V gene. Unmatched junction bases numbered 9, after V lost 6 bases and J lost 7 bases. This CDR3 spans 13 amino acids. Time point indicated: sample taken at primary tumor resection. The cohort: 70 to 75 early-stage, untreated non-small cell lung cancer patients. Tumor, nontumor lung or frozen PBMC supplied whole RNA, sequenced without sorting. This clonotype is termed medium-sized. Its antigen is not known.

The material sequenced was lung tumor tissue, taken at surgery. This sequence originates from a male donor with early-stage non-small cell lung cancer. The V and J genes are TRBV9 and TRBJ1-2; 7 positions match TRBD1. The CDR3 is CASTGGGGGGYTF. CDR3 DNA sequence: TGTGCCAGCACCGGAGGAGGGGGCGGTGGCTACACCTTC.